These 8 T cell receptor beta chains share one sample of origin, sequenced in a study of blood T cell repertoires in COVID-19. Produced via immunoSEQ multiplex PCR; TCRdb's table is partial and in-frame only. The data show over 35,000 clones, about four fifths seen once. Sequenced material: peripheral blood. The source of these receptors is a human donor with acute or convalescent COVID-19. The donor label of this sample is uncertain.

The chain couples TRBV3-1 (or the pseudogene TRBV3-2) to TRBJ1-2; maybe TRBD1 (6 bases). V shed 5 bases and J shed 3 bases, with 19 bases lying between them. CDR1 LGHDT and CDR2 YNNKEL come from the germline V gene (reference sequence). The CDR3 loop spans 16 amino acids. Here the CDR3 DNA reads TGTGCCAGCAGCGGAGAGGTGTTGGGGGCAGACTATGGCTACACCTTC. It yields the protein CASSGEVLGADYGYTF.

This sequence joins TRBV7-3 and TRBJ2-3; the match to TRBD2 covers 9 bases. The trim removed 5 bases at V and 0 bases at J, leaving 3 bases unmatched. CDR3 length: 15 amino acids. Germline V lookup: CDR1 SGHTA, CDR2 FQGTGA. The DNA of the CDR3 is TGTGCCAGCAGCGTTAGCGGGGGTAGCACAGATACGCAGTATTTT. Translation: CASSVSGGSTDTQYF.

The V call is TRBV5-6, the J call TRBJ2-7, with unresolved D. The CDR3 extends over 15 amino acids. Trimming pared 1 base from V and 1 base from J, leaving 12 bases between. Germline assignment: CDR1 SGHDT and CDR2 YYEEEE. CDR3: CASSLSAGRSYEQYF. The CDR3 bases are TGTGCCAGCAGCTTGTCCGCAGGAAGATCCTACGAGCAGTACTTC. Using reference TRBV5-6 and TRBJ2-7 for the parts outside the CDR3, the full variable domain is DAGVTQSPTHLIKTRGQQVTLRCSPKSGHDTVSWYQQALGQGPQFIFQYYEEEERQRGNFPDRFSGHQFPNYSSELNVNALLLGDSALYLCASSLSAGRSYEQYFGPGTRLTVT.

A word on this clone: This CDR3 is also generated by other DNA sequences in the sample. J is TRBJ1-5 and V is TRBV6-5; 8 bases agree with TRBD1. The CDR3 covers 13 residues. CDR1 and CDR2 (germline): MNHEY, SVGAGI. Losses at the gene ends were 6 bases for V and 4 bases for J; bases not matched to a gene: 2. CDR3 amino acids: CASRDRGNQPQHF. In DNA, the CDR3 is TGTGCCAGCAGAGACAGGGGTAATCAGCCCCAGCATTTT.

This clone ranks as medium-sized. The chain employs TRBV6-2 or TRBV6-3 and TRBJ2-3; TRBD1 matches 11 bases. Germline lookup yields CDR1 MNHEY and CDR2 SVGEGT. V trimming: 6 bases; J trimming: 2 bases; junction bases outside the gene matches: 4. This CDR3 has 15 amino acids. Written as DNA, the CDR3 is TGTGCCAGCAGCTCCGGACAGGGGGCCACAGATACGCAGTATTTT. Amino acids: CASSSGQGATDTQYF.

The chain uses TRBV7-6 and TRBJ2-1, with 11 bases aligning to TRBD2. The length of the CDR3 is 17 residues. V lost 3 bases and J lost 5; bases outside the gene matches: 9. CDR1 is SGHVS, CDR2 FNYEAQ, per germline. CDR3 sequence reads: CASSLDFLGLADNEQFF. CDR3 DNA: TGTGCCAGCAGCTTGGATTTTCTGGGACTAGCGGACAATGAGCAGTTCTTC.

V gene TRBV10-1 combines with J gene TRBJ2-7; 9 nucleotides line up with TRBD1. V trimming: 4 bases; J trimming: 6 bases; junction bases outside the gene matches: 10. Germline loops: CDR1 WNHNN, CDR2 SYGVQD (reference sequence). This CDR3 contains 15 residues. The CDR3 coding sequence is TGCGCCAGCAGTGTGGGGCGACAGGGGGTTCGCGAGCAGTACTTC. It is translated as CASSVGRQGVREQYF.

The V and J genes are TRBV24-1 and TRBJ1-2; 8 bases fit TRBD1. J gave up 4 bases and V 6 bases, and 6 bases lay outside the gene matches. There are 14 residues in the CDR3. Germline V gene data show CDR1 as KGHDR and CDR2 as SFDVKD. CDR3 residues: CATSMGQASYGYTF. The CDR3 DNA is TGTGCCACCAGTATGGGACAGGCCAGCTATGGCTACACCTTC.